This T cell receptor beta chain was recovered during a study of monozygotic twins with inflammatory bowel disease. Regarding the study as a whole: Support for any single strong IBD-associated signal or clonotype was not found. IBD patients shared fewer clonotypes with others than healthy twins, especially with disease activity.

Researchers isolated total RNA from whole blood without sorting T cells. A template switching step added UMIs, each with a 6-nucleotide sample barcode. TCRdb re-called the 5' RACE reads, yielding one record per CDR3 amino acid sequence without DNA. The specimen's table records about 380,000 distinct CDR3 sequences. Germline CDR1 SGHRS, CDR2 YFSETQ. The CDR3 extends over 16 amino acids. A note on this clonotype: No antigen is known for it.

The sample was blood. The receptor was isolated from a human donor with ulcerative colitis or Crohn's disease, or a healthy co-twin of an affected twin (not recorded which). The chain uses TRBV5-1 and TRBJ2-6. CDR3 sequence: CASSLGTRSGANVLTF.